Below, 28 T cell receptor beta chains from the same sample are listed, as sequenced in a study of tumor-infiltrating lymphocytes in primary liver carcinoma. A constant-region primer served to make TCR beta cDNA from about 0.5 ug total RNA. Libraries of TCR beta came from three nested multiplex PCR rounds with slightly modified ARM-PCR. Forward primers for TRBV1-TRBV30 and a C-beta reverse primer served the first two PCR rounds, at about 10 cycles each. TCRdb re-called the multiplex PCR reads through MiXCR, storing one row per CDR3 protein. The sample lists roughly 100,000 distinct CDR3 sequences, about 70% occurring once. The roughly 18-32 mg bulk tissue piece was not sorted before simultaneous RNA and DNA extraction. The material sequenced was liver tumor tissue from sampling region 2. The subset: tumor region T2, inferior pole. The receptor source for this set is a woman in her sixties or seventies with primary liver carcinoma and hepatitis B virus infection.

The chain is built from TRBV20-1 and TRBJ2-3; TRBD1 matches 9 bases. Germline CDR1 is DFQATT and CDR2 is SNEGSKA (reference sequence). This CDR3 has 15 residues. V lost 6 bases to trimming and J lost 3 bases; unmatched junction nucleotides: 10. The CDR3 loop is CSAAVSGTGTDTQYF. In DNA, the CDR3 is TGCAGTGCCGCCGTTTCGGGGACAGGGACAGATACGCAGTATTTT.

The rearrangement joins TRBV4-2 to TRBJ1-6, with D perhaps TRBD1 (6 bases). The CDR3 has 17 residues. Germline CDR1 is LGHNA and CDR2 is YNFKEQ. V lost 1 base, J lost 10 bases, and 20 bases lay in between. The CDR3 is CASSQGAAEGGNSPLHF. The DNA of the CDR3 is TGTGCCAGCAGCCAAGGAGCCGCGGAGGGGGGAAACTCACCCCTCCACTTT.

A word on this clonotype: Mismatch with germline at one junction end may stem from a read error. This chain links TRBV11-2 with TRBJ2-1; 8 bases match TRBD2. Germline V CDR1 and CDR2: SGHAT, FQNNGV. This CDR3 spans 16 amino acids. The CDR3 region has the DNA TGTGCCAGCAGCCTCGGGCTAGCGGGCGATTACAATGAGCAATTCTTT. Encoded protein: CASSLGLAGDYNEQFF.

With respect to this clonotype: At one end the junction does not follow the germline gene, possibly because of a read error. The V call is TRBV11-2, the J call TRBJ2-7, with D possibly matching TRBD1 (6 bases). This CDR3 comprises 13 residues. CDR1 and CDR2 (germline): SGHAT, FQNNGV. CDR3 bases: TGTGCCAACAGCTCTGGCAGGGGCTATGAGCAGTACTTC. Its protein is CANSSGRGYEQYF.

This clonotype has a handful of counts. The CDR3 region is CASTVWGNQPQHF. In DNA, the CDR3 is TGTGCCAGCACAGTTTGGGGCAATCAGCCCCAGCATTTT. V is TRBV28 and J is TRBJ1-5; D unclear. CDR3 length equals 13 residues. Germline lookup yields CDR1 MDHEN and CDR2 SYDVKM. V lost 7 bases and J lost 2, with 9 bases in between. Complete variable domain (other parts from reference TRBV28 and TRBJ1-5): DVKVTQSSRYLVKRTGEKVFLECVQDMDHENMFWYRQDPGLGLRLIYFSYDVKMKEKGDIPEGYSVSREKKERFSLILESASTNQTSMYLCASTVWGNQPQHFGDGTRLSIL.

The chain recombines TRBV29-1 with TRBJ1-1; D is perhaps TRBD1 (5 bases). CDR1 is SQVTM, CDR2 ANQGSEA, per germline. The V end lost 5 bases, the J end lost 1 base, and 17 bases lay between the germline ends. The length of the CDR3 is 15 residues. CDR3 sequence (DNA): TGCAGCGTTTTCTCTTTAAGGGGTAAGAACACTGAAGCTTTCTTT. Translated: CSVFSLRGKNTEAFF.

Concerning this clonotype itself: As the CDR3 is not closed by the conserved phenylalanine or tryptophan, this likely results from a read error. The chain combines TRBV4-2 with TRBJ2-7; D gene uncertain. The CDR3 covers 15 residues. The germline CDR1 and CDR2 sequences are LGHNA and YNFKEQ. Written as DNA, the CDR3 is TGTGTCAGCAGCCAAGATCCAGGCAGTGCCTACGAGCAGTACTTA. Amino acid sequence: CVSSQDPGSAYEQYL.

Details on this clonotype: A much larger clone sits a single nucleotide away, making a read error possible. The gene calls are TRBV5-4 and TRBJ2-2, with D perhaps TRBD2 (5 bases). Germline CDR1 and CDR2: SGHNT and YYREEE (reference sequence). The CDR3 is 13 amino acids. Written as DNA, the CDR3 is TGTGCCAGCAGCGAAGGGTACACCGGGGAGATGTTTTTT. Amino acids: CASSEGYTGEMFF.

On this clonotype itself: An end of the junction does not agree with germline; a read error may underlie this. This sequence joins TRBV14 and TRBJ2-5, with D perhaps TRBD2 (5 bases). Germline CDR1 SGHDN, CDR2 FVKESK. The CDR3 loop spans 15 amino acids. This CDR3 is CASSQDLAIQVTQYF. CDR3 nucleotide sequence: TGTGCCAGCAGCCAAGATCTAGCCATTCAAGTGACCCAGTACTTT. Supplemented by reference TRBV14 and TRBJ2-5, the full variable domain reads EAGVTQFPSHSVIEKGQTVTLRCDPISGHDNLYWYRRVMGKEIKFLLHFVKESKQDESGMPNNRFLAERTGGTYSTLKVQPAELEDSGVYFCASSQDLAIQVTQYFGPGTRLLVL.

This clonotype was seen many times. The chain is built from TRBV13 and TRBJ2-3, with 7 bases fitting TRBD2. This CDR3 region has 15 residues. Trimming took 5 bases from V and 4 from J; bases not matched to a gene: 9. Germline-derived CDR1 and CDR2 are PRHDT and FYEKMQ (reference sequence). CDR3 region: CASSESGKGADTQYF. The CDR3 DNA reads as TGTGCCAGCAGCGAGAGCGGGAAGGGCGCAGATACGCAGTATTTT.

This chain joins TRBV6-5 and TRBJ2-7, with D perhaps TRBD1 (5 bases). CDR1 MNHEY and CDR2 SVGAGI come from the germline V gene. This CDR3 region has 14 residues. V gave up 4 bases and J gave up 8 bases, with 18 bases separating them. The CDR3 coding sequence is TGTGCCAGCAGTTCATCAGACAGATTCCACAAGCAGTACTTC. Translation gives CASSSSDRFHKQYF.

V gene TRBV11-2 combines with J gene TRBJ2-1, with a weak D call TRBD1 (6 bases). CDR1 is SGHAT, CDR2 FQNNGV, per germline. This CDR3 region has 13 residues. Trimming took off 0 bases at V and 10 bases at J, with 10 bases between the two ends. CDR3 region: CASSLEAQGEQFF. CDR3 DNA: TGTGCCAGCAGCTTAGAAGCCCAGGGGGAGCAGTTCTTC.

As to this clonotype: Its ends do not fully match the called genes, so a read error is possible. This sequence joins TRBV29-1 and TRBJ2-3; TRBD1 is a possible D gene (5 bases). This CDR3 spans 18 amino acids. Germline CDR1 is SQVTM and CDR2 is ANQGSEA. This CDR3 reads CSVEALGRAVVSIDTQYF. The CDR3, as DNA: TGCAGCGTTGAAGCGTTGGGCAGGGCGGTGGTTAGCATAGATACGCAGTATTTT.

The rearrangement joins TRBV19 to TRBJ1-5; no definite D call. The CDR3 has 15 amino acids. Trimming pared 2 bases from V and 7 bases from J, leaving 15 bases between. Germline V gives CDR1 LNHDA, CDR2 SQIVND (reference sequence). CDR3 in DNA: TGTGCCAGTAGTATATCTCCCCTCGCGGGACAGCCCCAGCATTTT. It is translated as CASSISPLAGQPQHF.

This clonotype was recorded a few times. This chain links TRBV21-1 with TRBJ1-4; no DNA check was done on the table's D call, TRBD1. TRBV21-1 has pseudogene status. CDR3 length equals 15 residues. CDR3 DNA sequence: TGTGCCAGCAGACAACAATGCCGGGACCGTGAAAAACTGTTTTTT. Translation: CASRQQCRDREKLFF.

Ten or more counts support this clonotype. The gene calls are TRBV29-1 and TRBJ2-7; 7 bases align to TRBD2. CDR1 is SQVTM and CDR2 is ANQGSEA in the germline V gene. V lost 7 bases to trimming and J lost 6 bases; unmatched junction nucleotides: 12. This CDR3 region has 13 residues. CDR3 sequence reads: CSARPTSYGEQYF. The CDR3, as DNA: TGCAGCGCCCGGCCGACTAGCTACGGCGAGCAGTACTTC.

On this clonotype itself: This sequence may be a read error, since a much larger clone differs from it by one base. This chain links TRBV5-4 with TRBJ1-4, with D hard to call. The CDR3 contains 14 residues. CDR1 SGHNT and CDR2 YYREEE come from the germline V gene (reference sequence). The CDR3 loop reads CTSSLNQANEKLFF. The CDR3 DNA is TGTACCAGCAGCTTGAACCAGGCTAATGAAAAACTGTTTTTT.

V is TRBV5-5 and J is TRBJ2-1; D is unresolved. Germline lookup yields CDR1 SGHKS and CDR2 YYEKEE (reference sequence). The germline V and J ends were trimmed by 1 base and 1 base, with 9 bases remaining between them. CDR3 length equals 15 residues. The CDR3 coding sequence is TGTGCCAGCAGCTTGCGGCAGGAGTCCTACAATGAGCAGTTCTTC. Translating it yields CASSLRQESYNEQFF.

With regard to this clonotype: Germline is not matched at one junction end, which may reflect a read error. This chain uses TRBV12-3 or TRBV12-4 with TRBJ1-1, with TRBD1 as a possible D gene (6 bases). The CDR3 spans 15 residues. CDR3 in amino acids: CVSSRSDRQNTGAFF. The CDR3 DNA is TGTGTCAGCAGTCGCTCGGACAGACAGAACACTGGAGCTTTCTTT.

For this clonotype: At one of its ends the junction is not consistent with the germline gene, which may arise from a read error. The chain links TRBV6-2 or TRBV6-3 to TRBJ2-7; D unresolved. This CDR3 contains 13 residues. From germline, CDR1 is MNHEY and CDR2 SVGEGT. CDR3 sequence reads: CANSYSPAYEQYF. CDR3 bases: TGTGCCAACAGTTACTCGCCCGCCTACGAGCAGTACTTC.

About this clonotype itself: The CDR3 does not close with the conserved phenylalanine or tryptophan, likely indicating a read error. The genes are TRBV6-5 and TRBJ2-3; D is perhaps TRBD1 (5 bases). With 4 bases removed from V and 9 bases from J, the gap between germline ends came to 17 bases. Per the germline V gene, CDR1 is MNHEY and CDR2 is SVGAGI. There are 14 residues in the CDR3. CDR3 in amino acids: CASSLGVTQDTQYS. The CDR3, as DNA: TGTGCCAGCAGTTTAGGGGTTACTCAAGACACGCAGTATTCT.

Worth noting for this clonotype: It may be a read error: a sequence one base away is much more abundant. The chain is built from TRBV5-5 and TRBJ2-4; 14 bases agree with TRBD2. Germline V gives CDR1 SGHKS, CDR2 YYEKEE (reference sequence). The CDR3 sequence is 19 residues long. After removal of 1 base from V and 5 bases from J, the junction contained 11 bases not matched to a gene. CDR3: CASSLRLAGGLGTENIQYF. The CDR3 DNA reads TGTGCCAGCAGCTTGCGACTAGCGGGAGGGCTGGGGACCGAAAACATTCAGTACTTC.

CDR3 region: CASSPLPTTSGIRFRTDTQYF. The CDR3 region has the DNA TGTGCCAGCAGCCCACTTCCAACGACTAGCGGGATTAGGTTCCGGACGGATACGCAGTATTTT. The V and J genes are TRBV7-3 and TRBJ2-3; TRBD2 agrees at 11 bases. The CDR3 is 21 residues long. Germline trimming cut 5 bases from V and 6 bases from J; bases unmatched to any gene: 25. CDR1 and CDR2 from the germline V gene are SGHTA and FQGTGA. Drawing the rest from reference TRBV7-3 and TRBJ2-3, the complete variable domain is GAGVSQTPSNKVTEKGKYVELRCDPISGHTALYWYRQSLGQGPEFLIYFQGTGAADDSGLPNDRFFAVRPEGSVSTLKIQRTERGDSAVYLCASSPLPTTSGIRFRTDTQYFGPGTRLTVL.

The rearrangement links TRBV11-2 to TRBJ2-3; D may match TRBD1 or TRBD2 (6 bases each). Trimming pared 10 bases from V and 4 bases from J, leaving 27 bases between. CDR1 and CDR2 from the germline V gene are SGHAT and FQNNGV. This CDR3 is 17 amino acids long. As DNA, the CDR3 is TGTGCCAACTGCTTAGGGGGGCTAACGTACACGTCAGATACGCAGTATTTT. Protein sequence: CANCLGGLTYTSDTQYF.

Worth noting for this clonotype: This may be a read error: a much more frequent sequence differs by one nucleotide. V is TRBV4-2 and J is TRBJ2-3, with TRBD2 identical over 8 bases. The CDR3 spans 16 residues. CDR1 LGHNA and CDR2 YNFKEQ come from the germline V gene. The DNA for the CDR3 is TGTACCAGCAGCCAAGATCAGGCTAGCGGGCTTTATACGCAGTATTTT. Residues: CTSSQDQASGLYTQYF.

This clonotype was observed at least ten times. The chain couples TRBV30 to TRBJ2-7, with D possibly being TRBD2 (6 bases). From germline, CDR1 is GTSNPN and CDR2 SVGIG (reference sequence). This CDR3 region has 11 residues. V was cut by 2 bases and J by 5 bases, with 7 bases left in between. The CDR3 loop reads CAWSWGDEQYF. DNA for the CDR3: TGTGCCTGGAGTTGGGGGGACGAGCAGTACTTC.

Worth noting for this clonotype: A junction end diverges from the germline sequence, so it may reflect a read error. CDR3 in amino acids: CASSPGRGKLAKSIQYF. The CDR3, as DNA: TGTGCCAGCAGCCCCGGGCGGGGGAAGTTAGCCAAAAGCATTCAGTACTTC. The chain recombines TRBV7-9 with TRBJ2-4, with TRBD2 matching over 7 bases. The CDR3 is made up of 17 amino acids. Germline-derived CDR1 and CDR2 are SEHNR and FQNEAQ (reference sequence).

Worth noting for this clonotype: A much larger clone differs from this one at a single base, so this may be a read error. The chain is built from TRBV28 and TRBJ2-1; 7 bases line up with TRBD1. Germline V gives CDR1 MDHEN, CDR2 SYDVKM. Unmatched junction bases numbered 8, after V lost 7 bases and J lost 5 bases. The length of the CDR3 is 14 residues. CDR3 residues: CASKRTGLHNEQFF. The CDR3 bases are TGTGCCAGCAAGCGGACAGGCCTCCACAATGAGCAGTTCTTC.